This T cell receptor (beta chain) was profiled in a study of cytomegalovirus exposure and HLA in healthy donors. Study-level results: Exclusion applied to some V segments, including TRBV6-2 and TRBV6-3, as they were indistinguishable. As a later analysis revealed, the rate of TCR association differed by HLA locus, with DRB1 most and HLA-C fewest.

This CDR3 region has 12 residues. V was pared by 7 bases and J by 4 bases, with 10 bases between. Germline V CDR1 and CDR2: ENHRY, SYGVKD. Researchers ran the PCR with 60 Vbeta and 13 Jbeta primers. Assay used: immunoSEQ multiplex PCR; TCRdb lists only in-frame clones, some missing. The data hold 65,000 or so clones, with around three quarters observed a single time. As to this clone: The antigen is not known.

This rearrangement joins TRBV10-3 to TRBJ1-2; no firm D call. This TCR came from a woman in her thirties or forties in good health and CMV-seropositive. The sample was PBMCs. The CDR3 nucleotides are TGTGCCATCATGAGGGCGCGCTATGGCTACACCTTC. It translates to CAIMRARYGYTF.